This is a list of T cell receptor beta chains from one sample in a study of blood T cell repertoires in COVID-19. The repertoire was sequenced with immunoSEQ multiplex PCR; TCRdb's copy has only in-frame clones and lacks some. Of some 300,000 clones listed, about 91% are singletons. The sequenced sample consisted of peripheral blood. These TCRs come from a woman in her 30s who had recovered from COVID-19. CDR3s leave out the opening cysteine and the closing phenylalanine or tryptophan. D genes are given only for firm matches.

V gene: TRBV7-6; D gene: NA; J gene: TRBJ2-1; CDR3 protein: ASSLQGRDYNEQF
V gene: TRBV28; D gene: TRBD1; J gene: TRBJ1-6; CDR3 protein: ATAGGFYNSPLH
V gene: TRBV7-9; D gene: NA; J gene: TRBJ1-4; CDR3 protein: ASSFTGNRGEKLF
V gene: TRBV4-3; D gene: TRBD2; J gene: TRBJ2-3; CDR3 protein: ASSQDTLAGGKDTQY
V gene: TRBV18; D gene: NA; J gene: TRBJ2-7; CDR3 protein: ASSPNRDTYEQY
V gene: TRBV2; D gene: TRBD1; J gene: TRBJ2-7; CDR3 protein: ASSMTGGLYEQY
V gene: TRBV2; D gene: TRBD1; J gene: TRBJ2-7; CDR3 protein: ASRDRGAGEQY
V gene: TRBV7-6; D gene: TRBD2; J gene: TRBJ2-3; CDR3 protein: ASSSLAGGKADTQY
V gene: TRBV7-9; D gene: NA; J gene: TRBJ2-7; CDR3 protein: ASSFSGLTYEQY
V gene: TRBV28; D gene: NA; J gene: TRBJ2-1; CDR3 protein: ASSSQGLGARAYNEQF
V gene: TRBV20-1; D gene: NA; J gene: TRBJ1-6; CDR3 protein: SASSDRDNLH
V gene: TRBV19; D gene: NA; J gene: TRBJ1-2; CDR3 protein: ASTTGLGGYT
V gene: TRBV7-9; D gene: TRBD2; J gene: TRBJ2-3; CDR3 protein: ASSLRAGAEDTQY
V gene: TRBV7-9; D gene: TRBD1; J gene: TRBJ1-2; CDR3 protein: ASSLPQGASYGYT
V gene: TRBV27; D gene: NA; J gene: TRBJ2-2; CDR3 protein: ASSWLAGTGELF
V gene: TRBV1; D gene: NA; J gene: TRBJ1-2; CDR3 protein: TSRLDSLYGYT
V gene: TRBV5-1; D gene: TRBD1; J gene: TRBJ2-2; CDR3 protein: ASSPMGQGGTGELF
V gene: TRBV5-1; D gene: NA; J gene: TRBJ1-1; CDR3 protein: ASSKTGTRQGLNTEAF
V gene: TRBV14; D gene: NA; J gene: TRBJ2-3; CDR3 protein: ASSQGRGTSTDTQY
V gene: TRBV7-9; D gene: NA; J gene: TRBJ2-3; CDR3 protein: ASSPTQSGTQY
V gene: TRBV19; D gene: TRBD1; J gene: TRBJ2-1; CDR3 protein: ASRMTGVVEQF
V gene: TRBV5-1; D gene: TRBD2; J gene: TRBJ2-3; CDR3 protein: ASSSPSGGYTDTQY
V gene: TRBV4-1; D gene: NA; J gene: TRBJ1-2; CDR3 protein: ASSQEVYTTNYGYT
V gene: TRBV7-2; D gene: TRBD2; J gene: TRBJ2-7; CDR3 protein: ASSLVGTSGGAGSEQY
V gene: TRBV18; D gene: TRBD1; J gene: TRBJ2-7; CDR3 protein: ASSPPSGQAYEQY
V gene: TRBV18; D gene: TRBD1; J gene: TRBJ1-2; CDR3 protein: ASSPIRDRDYGYT
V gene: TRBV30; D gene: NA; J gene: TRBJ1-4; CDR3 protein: ACRKGQANEKLF
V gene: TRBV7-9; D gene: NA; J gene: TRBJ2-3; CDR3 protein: ASRGQGGDTQY
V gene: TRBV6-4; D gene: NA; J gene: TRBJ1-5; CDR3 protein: ASSEEEGGQQPQH
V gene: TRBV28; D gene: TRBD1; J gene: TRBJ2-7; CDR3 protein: ASSTGASYEQY
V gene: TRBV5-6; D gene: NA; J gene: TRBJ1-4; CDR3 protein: ASSLGTLAGEKLF
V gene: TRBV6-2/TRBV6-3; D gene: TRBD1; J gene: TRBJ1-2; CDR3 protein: ASSSPDRVLSGYT
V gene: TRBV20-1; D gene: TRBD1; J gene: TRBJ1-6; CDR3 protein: SASPGQGNSPLH
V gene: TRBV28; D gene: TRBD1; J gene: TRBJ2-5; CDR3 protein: ASRQPGQGKETQY
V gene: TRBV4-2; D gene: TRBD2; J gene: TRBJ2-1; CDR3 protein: ASSPAGGLTMGNEQF
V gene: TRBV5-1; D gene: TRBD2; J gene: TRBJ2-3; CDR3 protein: ASSLVDSGASTDTQY
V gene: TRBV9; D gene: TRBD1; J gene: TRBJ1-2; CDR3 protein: ASSAGQGFYGYT
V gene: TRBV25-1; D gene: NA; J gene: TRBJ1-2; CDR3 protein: ASSETGFGYGYT